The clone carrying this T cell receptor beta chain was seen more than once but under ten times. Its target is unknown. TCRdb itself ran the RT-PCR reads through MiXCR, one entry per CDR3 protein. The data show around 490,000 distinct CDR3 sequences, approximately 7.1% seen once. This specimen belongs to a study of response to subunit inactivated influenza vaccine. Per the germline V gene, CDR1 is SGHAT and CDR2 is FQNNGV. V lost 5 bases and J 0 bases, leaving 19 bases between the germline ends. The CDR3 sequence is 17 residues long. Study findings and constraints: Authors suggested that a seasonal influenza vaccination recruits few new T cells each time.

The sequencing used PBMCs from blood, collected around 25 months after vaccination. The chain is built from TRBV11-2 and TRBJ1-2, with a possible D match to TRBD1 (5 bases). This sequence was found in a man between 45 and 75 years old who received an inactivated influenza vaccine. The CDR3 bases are TGTGCCAGCAGCCTCAGACGGGGGGTTCCCTCTAACTATGGCTACACCTTC. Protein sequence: CASSLRRGVPSNYGYTF.